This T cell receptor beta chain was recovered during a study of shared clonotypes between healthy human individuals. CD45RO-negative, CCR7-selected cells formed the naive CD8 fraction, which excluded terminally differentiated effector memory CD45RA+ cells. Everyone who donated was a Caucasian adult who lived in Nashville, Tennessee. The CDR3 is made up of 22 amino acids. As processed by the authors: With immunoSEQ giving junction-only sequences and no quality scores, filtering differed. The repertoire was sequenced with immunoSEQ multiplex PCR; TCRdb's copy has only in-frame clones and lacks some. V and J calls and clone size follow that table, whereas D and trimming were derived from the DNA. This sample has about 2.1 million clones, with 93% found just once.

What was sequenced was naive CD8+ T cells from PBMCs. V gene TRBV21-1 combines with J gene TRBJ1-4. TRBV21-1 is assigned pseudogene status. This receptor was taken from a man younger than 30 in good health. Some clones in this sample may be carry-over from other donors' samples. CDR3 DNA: TGTGCCAGCAGCAAAGCGCTCACCGGGCACAAGCCTCCCCGGGTGAGAAATGAAAAACTGTTTTTT. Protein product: CASSKALTGHKPPRVRNEKLFF.